What follows are 16 T cell receptor beta chains derived from one specimen sequenced in a study of T cell clonotyping in hematopoietic cell transplantation. Sequencing used immunoSEQ multiplex PCR; TCRdb keeps in-frame clones, though not all of them. The sample has about 29,000 clones; 70% to 80% are singletons. Indicated time point: recipient sample about 28 days before transplant, after cytoreduction. Sequencing used peripheral blood mononuclear cells, obtained before stem cell transplant. Receptor source: a woman in her thirties with chronic myeloid leukemia. Some clones in this sample may be carry-over from other donors' samples.

This chain joins TRBV5-1 and TRBJ1-2, with 7 bases aligning to TRBD1. This CDR3 spans 14 amino acids. The germline gives CDR1 SGHRS, CDR2 YFSETQ. The junction had 5 bases not matched to a gene; V was cut back by 4 bases and J by 2 bases. The CDR3 DNA sequence: TGCGCCAGCAGCGAGGGGGGACAGAACTATGGCTACACCTTC. It codes for CASSEGGQNYGYTF.

This clone was counted once. The gene calls are TRBV30 and TRBJ2-5; 11 bases match TRBD1. After removal of 3 bases from V and 4 bases from J, the junction contained 7 bases not matched to a gene. Germline CDR1 GTSNPN, CDR2 SVGIG (reference sequence). The CDR3 extends over 15 amino acids. CDR3 nucleotide sequence: TGTGCCTGGAGCCCGGGACAGGGGGGTCGAGAGACCCAGTACTTC. Translating it yields CAWSPGQGGRETQYF.

V usage is TRBV25-1 and J usage is TRBJ2-3, with TRBD2 identical over 10 bases. The CDR3 runs 15 residues. Germline loops: CDR1 MGHDK, CDR2 SYGVNS. Trimming removed 4 bases from V and 2 bases from J; junction bases left unmatched: 3. The CDR3 DNA reads TGTGCCAGCAGTGTTAGCGGGGGGACCACAGATACGCAGTATTTT. Translating it yields CASSVSGGTTDTQYF.

The sample holds a few counts of this clone. The V call is TRBV30, the J call TRBJ2-5; D may be TRBD1 (5 bases). The CDR3 totals 13 residues. Germline CDR1 is GTSNPN and CDR2 is SVGIG (reference sequence). V lost 4 bases, J lost 2 bases, and 11 bases lay in between. The chain's CDR3 is CAWTRQLQETQYF. DNA of the CDR3: TGTGCCTGGACCAGACAGCTTCAAGAGACCCAGTACTTC.

The rearrangement uses TRBV11-2 and TRBJ2-5; 8 bases fit TRBD1. Germline V gene lookup returns CDR1 SGHAT and CDR2 FQNNGV. There are 16 residues in the CDR3. J was trimmed by 1 base and V by 1 base; bases with no gene match: 5. Written as DNA, the CDR3 is TGTGCCAGCAGCTTAGGTGGACAGGGCCTCCAAGAGACCCAGTACTTC. It translates to CASSLGGQGLQETQYF.

CDR3 in DNA: TGTGCCAGCAGCCGGGACAGCGCTAACTATGGCTACACCTTC. As protein: CASSRDSANYGYTF. The V call is TRBV7-2, the J call TRBJ1-2; 7 bases line up with TRBD1. The CDR3 consists of 14 residues. Germline V gene sequence: CDR1 SGHTA, CDR2 FQGNSA. The V gene end was trimmed by 5 bases and the J gene end by 0 bases; junction bases not matched to a gene: 3. Combining the CDR3 with reference TRBV7-2 and TRBJ1-2 gives the whole variable domain GAGVSQSPSNKVTEKGKDVELRCDPISGHTALYWYRQSLGQGLEFLIYFQGNSAPDKSGLPSDRFSAERTGGSVSTLTIQRTQQEDSAVYLCASSRDSANYGYTFGSGTRLTVV.

V usage is TRBV7-8 and J usage is TRBJ2-5, with D tentatively TRBD2 (6 bases). CDR1 is SGHVS, CDR2 FQNEAQ, per germline. The CDR3 extends over 15 amino acids. The V end was cut by 3 bases, the J end by 4 bases, with 15 bases between. CDR3 amino acids: CASSFGKGRSETQYF. The DNA for the CDR3 is TGTGCCAGCAGCTTTGGGAAGGGGAGGTCAGAGACCCAGTACTTC. Supplemented by reference TRBV7-8 and TRBJ2-5, the full variable domain reads GAGVSQSPRYKVAKRGQDVALRCDPISGHVSLFWYQQALGQGPEFLTYFQNEAQLDKSGLPSDRFFAERPEGSVSTLKIQRTQQEDSAVYLCASSFGKGRSETQYFGPGTRLLVL.

This clone showed up just a few times. The V gene is TRBV30, the J gene TRBJ1-5, with 7 bases lining up with TRBD1. Trimming cost V 2 bases and J 7 bases; bases outside gene matches: 5. Germline lookup yields CDR1 GTSNPN and CDR2 SVGIG (reference sequence). The CDR3 covers 13 residues. The CDR3 DNA follows: TGTGCCTGGAGTAAACAGGGGTTGCAGCCCCAGCATTTT. It specifies CAWSKQGLQPQHF. Complete variable domain (other parts from reference TRBV30 and TRBJ1-5): SQTIHQWPATLVQPVGSPLSLECTVEGTSNPNLYWYRQAAGRGLQLLFYSVGIGQISSEVPQNLSASRPQDRQFILSSKKLLLSDSGFYLCAWSKQGLQPQHFGDGTRLSIL.

This chain uses TRBV7-2 with TRBJ1-6; possible D gene TRBD1, 5 bases. The CDR3 loop spans 15 amino acids. The V gene's germline CDR1 is SGHTA and CDR2 FQGNSA. V was pared by 5 bases and J by 7 bases, with 15 bases between. The CDR3 loop reads CASSPGGRTNSPLHF. In DNA form, the CDR3 reads TGTGCCAGCAGCCCCGGGGGACGGACCAATTCACCCCTCCACTTT.

V and J are TRBV6-6 and TRBJ1-1; no clear D. The CDR3 has 14 residues. From germline, CDR1 is MNHNY and CDR2 SVGAGI (reference sequence). Between the trimmed V and J ends, which lost 7 bases and 0 bases, there was a span of 12 bases. DNA of the CDR3: TGTGCCAGCATGGTGGTCCAAGTGAACACTGAAGCTTTCTTT. Translation gives CASMVVQVNTEAFF.

This chain uses TRBV29-1 with TRBJ1-1; D not certain. There are 13 residues in the CDR3. V dropped 4 bases and J dropped 2 bases, with 11 bases sitting between them. Germline V gene data show CDR1 as SQVTM and CDR2 as ANQGSEA. CDR3 amino acids: CSVAAQLNTEAFF. CDR3 nucleotide sequence: TGCAGCGTTGCAGCCCAGCTAAACACTGAAGCTTTCTTT.

The V and J genes are TRBV30 and TRBJ1-6, with a possible D match to TRBD1 (5 bases). Trimming took off 0 bases at V and 7 bases at J, with 19 bases between the two ends. This CDR3 has 17 residues. Germline CDR1 is GTSNPN and CDR2 is SVGIG (reference sequence). CDR3 DNA: TGTGCCTGGAGTGTACACCGATTCGGCAGGGCCAATTCACCCCTCCACTTT. Translating gives CAWSVHRFGRANSPLHF.

The CDR3 here is CACVVWARGSEKLFF. Here the CDR3 DNA reads TGTGCCTGTGTTGTGTGGGCGAGAGGCTCTGAAAAACTGTTTTTT. The chain employs TRBV30 and TRBJ1-4, with unresolved D. The CDR3 loop spans 15 amino acids. V lost 6 bases and J 7 bases, leaving 21 bases between the germline ends. Germline loops: CDR1 GTSNPN, CDR2 SVGIG (reference sequence). Together with reference TRBV30 and TRBJ1-4, the CDR3 gives the full variable domain: SQTIHQWPATLVQPVGSPLSLECTVEGTSNPNLYWYRQAAGRGLQLLFYSVGIGQISSEVPQNLSASRPQDRQFILSSKKLLLSDSGFYLCACVVWARGSEKLFFGSGTQLSVL.

The chain uses TRBV29-1 and TRBJ2-1, with D maybe TRBD2 (5 bases). The germline CDR1 and CDR2 sequences are SQVTM and ANQGSEA. CDR3 length: 14 residues. Trimming removed 4 bases from V and 4 bases from J, with 14 bases in between. CDR3 loop: CSVGGGKLYNEQFF. In DNA form, the CDR3 reads TGCAGCGTTGGTGGAGGTAAACTGTACAATGAGCAGTTCTTC.

The chain uses TRBV5-1 and TRBJ2-1, with 12 bases that match TRBD2. V trimming: 3 bases; J trimming: 4 bases; junction bases outside the gene matches: 8. Germline V lookup: CDR1 SGHRS, CDR2 YFSETQ. CDR3 length equals 17 residues. The CDR3 DNA follows: TGCGCCAGCAGCTCCCTAATACTAGCGGGGGGTTACAATGAGCAGTTCTTC. This encodes CASSSLILAGGYNEQFF.

V is TRBV30 and J is TRBJ1-1; TRBD1 might be the D (5 bases). Per germline, CDR1 GTSNPN and CDR2 SVGIG (reference sequence). V was clipped by 2 bases and J by 7 bases, with 11 bases between them. The CDR3 length is 12 residues. The CDR3 protein is CAWSTGMSEAFF. In DNA form, the CDR3 reads TGTGCCTGGAGTACAGGTATGAGTGAAGCTTTCTTT.